Listed here are 28 T cell receptor beta chains from one sample, sequenced in a study of T cell repertoires in cytomegalovirus infection. TCRdb itself ran the reads through MiXCR, one entry per CDR3 protein. The sample has 150,000 to 200,000 distinct CDR3 sequences; approximately 14% are singletons. The sample consisted of PBMCs. Receptors originate from a human donor in good health (CMV status not recorded). Some clones in this sample may be carry-over from other donors' samples.

The chain combines TRBV7-2 with TRBJ2-2; D is uncertain. Germline V gene lookup returns CDR1 SGHTA and CDR2 FQGNSA. V was clipped by 11 bases and J by 4 bases, with 14 bases between them. The CDR3 runs to 13 residues. The CDR3 is CASSERRTGELFF. Written as DNA, the CDR3 is TGTGCCTCCTCCGAGCGCCGCACCGGGGAGCTGTTTTTT.

The CDR3 reads CASSGGGRGTEAFF. The CDR3 region has the DNA TGCGCCAGCAGCGGTGGGGGAAGGGGGACTGAAGCTTTCTTT. The genes are TRBV5-1 and TRBJ1-1, with a possible D match to TRBD1 (6 bases). Trimming removed 4 bases at V and 5 bases at J, with 15 bases between. Germline V gene data show CDR1 as SGHRS and CDR2 as YFSETQ. The CDR3 has 14 amino acids.

Ten or more counts support this clonotype. The genes are TRBV20-1 and TRBJ2-7; 12 bases map to TRBD2. Germline V CDR1 and CDR2: DFQATT, SNEGSKA (reference sequence). With 7 bases clipped from V and 5 bases from J, the junction kept 12 bases outside the gene matches. CDR3 length: 15 amino acids. The DNA of the CDR3 is TGCAGTGTTGACGGACTAGCGGGAACAATTAACGAGCAGTACTTC. Its protein product is CSVDGLAGTINEQYF.

The chain couples TRBV18 to TRBJ2-6, with 10 bases fitting TRBD1. Looked up from germline, CDR1 is KGHSH and CDR2 is LQKENI. V dropped 2 bases and J dropped 0; count of bases not matched to a gene: 1. The CDR3 is 17 amino acids. The CDR3 sequence is CASSPGTGVSGANVLTF. Written as DNA, the CDR3 is TGTGCCAGCTCACCAGGGACAGGGGTCTCTGGGGCCAACGTCCTGACTTTC.

This clonotype was picked up a small number of times. V usage is TRBV18 and J usage is TRBJ2-1; D not resolved. The germline gives CDR1 KGHSH, CDR2 LQKENI. The CDR3 extends over 13 amino acids. V lost 3 bases and J 12 bases, leaving 15 bases between the germline ends. The CDR3 DNA reads as TGTGCCAGCTCACCGTTAGAAAATATAGGGCAGTTCTTC. This encodes CASSPLENIGQFF. Full variable domain (rest looked up from reference TRBV18 and TRBJ2-1): NAGVMQNPRHLVRRRGQEARLRCSPMKGHSHVYWYRQLPEEGLKFMVYLQKENIIDESGMPKERFSAEFPKEGPSILRIQQVVRGDSAAYFCASSPLENIGQFFGPGTRLTVL.

The chain recombines TRBV28 with TRBJ1-2; 7 bases line up with TRBD1. This CDR3 region has 16 residues. Trimming removed 5 bases from V and 8 bases from J; junction bases left unmatched: 17. Germline CDR1 and CDR2: MDHEN and SYDVKM. CDR3 bases: TGTGCCAGCAGTAAAAACAGGGGCCTCGGCTCGGGGGGCTACACCTTC. Translated: CASSKNRGLGSGGYTF.

This clonotype was seen more than once but under ten times. The J gene is TRBJ2-7, the V gene TRBV29-1, with D hard to call. Trimming cost V 3 bases and J 3 bases, with 9 bases left between them. From germline, CDR1 is SQVTM and CDR2 ANQGSEA. The CDR3 totals 12 residues. The CDR3 reads CSVELGIYEQYF. For the CDR3, the DNA is TGCAGCGTTGAGCTCGGAATCTACGAGCAGTACTTC.

This clonotype has just a few counts. The chain carries TRBV18 and TRBJ1-6; D not certain. CDR1 is KGHSH, CDR2 LQKENI, per germline. Trimming shortened V by 2 bases and J by 10 bases, and 9 bases separated the two germline ends. CDR3 size: 13 residues. The chain's CDR3 is CASSPVMDSPLHF. CDR3 coding DNA: TGTGCCAGCTCACCAGTAATGGACTCACCCCTCCACTTT.

A few counts support this clonotype. CDR3 residues: CSVEGESRKLFF. The CDR3 DNA reads TGCAGCGTTGAAGGAGAGTCGAGGAAACTGTTTTTT. The chain carries TRBV29-1 and TRBJ1-4; D is uncertain. Germline V CDR1 and CDR2: SQVTM, ANQGSEA. The CDR3 has 12 amino acids. V lost 1 base, J lost 11 bases, and 11 bases lay in between. Together with reference TRBV29-1 and TRBJ1-4, the CDR3 gives the full variable domain: SAVISQKPSRDICQRGTSLTIQCQVDSQVTMMFWYRQQPGQSLTLIATANQGSEATYESGFVIDKFPISRPNLTFSTLTVSNMSPEDSSIYLCSVEGESRKLFFGSGTQLSVL.

This clonotype was seen a few times. The chain is built from TRBV30 and TRBJ2-1; D ambiguous. The CDR3 is 13 residues long. Trimming took off 6 bases at V and 3 bases at J, with 12 bases between the two ends. Germline CDR1 is GTSNPN and CDR2 is SVGIG (reference sequence). This CDR3 reads CACYPLVYNEQFF. The CDR3 bases are TGTGCCTGCTACCCCCTAGTCTACAATGAGCAGTTCTTC.

The CDR3 loop is CATSDPGSSGANVLTF. The CDR3 DNA sequence: TGTGCCACCAGTGATCCCGGAAGCTCTGGGGCCAACGTCCTGACTTTC. The chain has TRBV24-1 and TRBJ2-6; D ambiguous. Germline CDR1 reads KGHDR; CDR2 reads SFDVKD. Trimming cost V 3 bases and J 0 bases, with 8 bases left between them. This CDR3 contains 16 residues.

This chain connects TRBV5-4 to TRBJ2-7; tentatively, D is TRBD2 (5 bases). CDR3 length equals 14 residues. Germline CDR1 and CDR2: SGHNT and YYREEE (reference sequence). V dropped 5 bases and J dropped 7 bases, with 19 bases sitting between them. The CDR3 is CASSSGGRNGEQYF. CDR3 DNA sequence: TGTGCCAGCAGTTCCGGAGGCCGCAATGGGGAGCAGTACTTC.

The chain links TRBV7-9 to TRBJ1-2, with no clear D. The CDR3 loop spans 15 amino acids. CDR1 and CDR2 (germline): SEHNR, FQNEAQ (reference sequence). V shed 3 bases and J shed 0 bases, with 11 bases lying between them. CDR3 protein: CASSLIGPANYGYTF. CDR3 coding DNA: TGTGCCAGCAGCTTGATAGGCCCAGCTAACTATGGCTACACCTTC.

This chain links TRBV7-9 with TRBJ1-5; D gene unclear. The CDR3 runs to 14 residues. With 5 bases removed from V and 1 base from J, the gap between germline ends came to 9 bases. The germline CDR1 and CDR2 sequences are SEHNR and FQNEAQ (reference sequence). The CDR3 sequence is CASSPVRSNQPQHF. CDR3 nucleotide sequence: TGTGCCAGCAGCCCCGTAAGAAGCAATCAGCCCCAGCATTTT.

This clonotype appeared a few times. The V gene is TRBV9, the J gene TRBJ2-2; 14 bases agree with TRBD2. Germline V gives CDR1 SGDLS, CDR2 YYNGEE. V lost 4 bases, J lost 0 bases, and 5 bases stayed unmatched. The CDR3 runs 18 residues. In DNA form, the CDR3 reads TGTGCCAGCAGCAGGGGACTAGCGGGGGAACCGAACACCGGGGAGCTGTTTTTT. It encodes CASSRGLAGEPNTGELFF.

This clonotype has at least ten counts. The chain is built from TRBV7-2 and TRBJ1-4; TRBD1 aligns across 8 bases. There are 14 residues in the CDR3. The ends lost 8 bases at V and 8 bases at J; junction bases unmatched: 10. Per germline, CDR1 SGHTA and CDR2 FQGNSA. CDR3 protein: CASGAGTGAEKLFF. The CDR3, as DNA: TGTGCCAGCGGCGCGGGGACAGGAGCGGAAAAACTGTTTTTT.

This clonotype showed up just a few times. The gene calls are TRBV20-1 and TRBJ1-1, with TRBD1 matching over 10 bases. J lost 3 bases, V lost 6 bases, and 13 bases had no gene match. The CDR3 extends over 16 amino acids. Germline V gene data show CDR1 as DFQATT and CDR2 as SNEGSKA (reference sequence). The CDR3 spells CSAIPGTGAGYTEAFF. In nucleotides, the CDR3 is TGCAGTGCCATACCGGGGACAGGGGCGGGGTACACTGAAGCTTTCTTT.

In its sample, this clonotype was seen many times. The gene calls are TRBV7-2 and TRBJ1-1; D perhaps matches TRBD1 (5 bases). Trimming left V 5 bases short and J 4 bases short, with 14 bases between. The CDR3 spans 14 residues. CDR1 is SGHTA and CDR2 is FQGNSA in the germline V gene. The CDR3 nucleotides read TGTGCCAGCAGCCTCCGGGGCGCGGGCACTGAAGCTTTCTTT. The encoded protein is CASSLRGAGTEAFF. Filled out from reference TRBV7-2 and TRBJ1-1, the complete variable domain reads GAGVSQSPSNKVTEKGKDVELRCDPISGHTALYWYRQSLGQGLEFLIYFQGNSAPDKSGLPSDRFSAERTGGSVSTLTIQRTQQEDSAVYLCASSLRGAGTEAFFGQGTRLTVV.

This clonotype was detected ten times or more. The chain employs TRBV28 and TRBJ1-2, with a possible D match to TRBD1 (5 bases). This CDR3 has 11 residues. Germline loops: CDR1 MDHEN, CDR2 SYDVKM. V was clipped by 6 bases and J by 6 bases, with 8 bases between them. The chain's CDR3 is CASRSTDGYTF. DNA for the CDR3: TGTGCCAGCAGATCGACAGATGGCTACACCTTC.

A few counts support this clonotype. The J gene is TRBJ1-1, the V gene TRBV6-5; D not resolved. The CDR3 totals 14 residues. Per germline, CDR1 MNHEY and CDR2 SVGAGI. V lost 2 bases to trimming and J lost 1 base, with 8 bases between them. CDR3 coding DNA: TGTGCCAGCAGTTACCAGGAGAGGAACACTGAAGCTTTCTTT. Protein sequence: CASSYQERNTEAFF.

At least ten counts were recorded for this clonotype. V usage is TRBV7-3 and J usage is TRBJ2-2, with D possibly TRBD2 on 6 matching bases. Germline CDR1 reads SGHTA; CDR2 reads FQGTGA. This CDR3 has 16 residues. The ends were cut back, 5 bases at V and 1 base at J, with 14 bases in the middle. CDR3 residues: CASSPSGGRNTGELFF. CDR3 DNA sequence: TGTGCCAGCAGCCCGAGTGGGGGGAGGAACACCGGGGAGCTGTTTTTT.

In its sample, this clonotype was seen a few times. The chain joins TRBV27 to TRBJ1-1, with D unresolved. Germline V gene sequence: CDR1 MNHEY, CDR2 SMNVEV (reference sequence). The CDR3 extends over 13 amino acids. V shed 4 bases and J shed 4 bases, with 10 bases lying between them. CDR3 sequence (DNA): TGTGCCAGCAGTTCTAGGCTGGCCACTGAAGCTTTCTTT. It encodes CASSSRLATEAFF.

This clonotype was detected ten times or more. J is TRBJ2-1 and V is TRBV5-1; 13 bases agree with TRBD2. The CDR3 is 16 residues long. The germline V gene has CDR1 SGHRS and CDR2 YFSETQ. V shed 3 bases, J shed 6 bases, and the junction held 6 bases outside the gene matches. CDR3 amino acids: CASSWTSGSFGNEQFF. The CDR3 DNA reads TGCGCCAGCAGCTGGACTAGCGGGAGTTTCGGCAATGAGCAGTTCTTC.

This clonotype was observed at least ten times. The chain couples TRBV6-1 to TRBJ1-5, with 10 bases aligning to TRBD1. Germline assignment: CDR1 MNHNS and CDR2 SASEGT. The CDR3 runs 17 residues. With V trimmed by 7 bases and J by 2 bases, 11 bases remained unmatched. CDR3 sequence (DNA): TGTGCCAGCAACCCAACGGACAGGGGGAGTGGCAATCAGCCCCAGCATTTT. Amino acids: CASNPTDRGSGNQPQHF.

This clonotype was seen more than once but under ten times. The CDR3 region is CSVTRGTQYF. CDR3 coding DNA: TGCAGCGTTACCAGGGGGACCCAGTACTTC. The rearrangement links TRBV29-1 to TRBJ2-5, with a tentative D call TRBD1 (6 bases). Trimming removed 5 bases from V and 7 bases from J, with 8 bases in between. This CDR3 has 10 amino acids. The germline V gene encodes CDR1 SQVTM and CDR2 ANQGSEA.

This clonotype came up many times. This sequence joins TRBV6-1 and TRBJ2-3; 7 bases align to TRBD2. This CDR3 contains 15 residues. J gave up 0 bases and V 7 bases, and 7 bases lay outside the gene matches. The germline V gene has CDR1 MNHNS and CDR2 SASEGT. CDR3 region: CASTKRGGSTDTQYF. CDR3 bases: TGTGCCAGCACTAAGCGCGGGGGTAGCACAGATACGCAGTATTTT.

This clonotype was seen many times. The chain has TRBV2 and TRBJ2-3, with 10 bases lining up with TRBD1. The length of the CDR3 is 15 residues. Per germline, CDR1 SNHLY and CDR2 FYNNEI. V was pared by 6 bases and J by 6 bases, with 9 bases of the junction left unmatched. As DNA, the CDR3 is TGTGCCAGCAGGTCCGGGACAGGGGTGCCCGATACGCAGTATTTT. This translates into CASRSGTGVPDTQYF. The whole variable domain, filled in from reference TRBV2 and TRBJ2-3, reads EPEVTQTPSHQVTQMGQEVILRCVPISNHLYFYWYRQILGQKVEFLVSFYNNEISEKSEIFDDQFSVERPDGSNFTLKIRSTKLEDSAMYFCASRSGTGVPDTQYFGPGTRLTVL.

This clonotype was observed at least ten times. This chain links TRBV12-5 with TRBJ2-1; 8 bases align to TRBD1. V was pared by 0 bases and J by 6 bases, with 13 bases of the junction left unmatched. Germline loops: CDR1 LGHNT, CDR2 FRNRAP. The CDR3 runs to 18 residues. In DNA form, the CDR3 reads TGTGCTAGTGGTTTGGTAGGGGTGAGGCAGGGGGCATTCAATGAGCAGTTCTTC. Translated: CASGLVGVRQGAFNEQFF.